This is a list of T cell receptor beta chains from one sample in a study of blood T cell repertoires in COVID-19. The protocol was immunoSEQ multiplex PCR, while the TCRdb copy is restricted to in-frame clones and leaves out a portion. Of about 82,000 clones in the sample, 78% were seen once. The specimen sequenced was peripheral blood. The origin of the receptors is a man between 60 and 75 years old with COVID-19, enrolled during active disease. CDR3s include the opening cysteine and the closing phenylalanine or tryptophan. Each record gives: V gene, CDR3 protein.

v_call: TRBV6-5; cdr3_aa: CASNLPGTYEQYF
v_call: TRBV19; cdr3_aa: CASSIGDRVNNQPQHF
v_call: TRBV10-3; cdr3_aa: CAISESGGATNQPQHF
v_call: TRBV19; cdr3_aa: CASSTSFAGGGETQYF
v_call: TRBV30; cdr3_aa: CAWSETQGWTEAFF
v_call: TRBV24-1; cdr3_aa: CATSDASGGPGELFF
v_call: TRBV11-2; cdr3_aa: CASSPGTFPGAVQFF
v_call: TRBV6-1; cdr3_aa: CASSELQGLTYEQYF
v_call: TRBV9; cdr3_aa: CASSVDEGAYEQYF
v_call: TRBV7-8; cdr3_aa: CASRRDRAGGKNIQYF